The 25 T cell receptor beta chains reported below all come from one sample, sequenced in a study of cytomegalovirus exposure and HLA in healthy donors. PCR amplification relied on 60 Vbeta primers (plus 13 Jbeta primers). Profiling relied on immunoSEQ multiplex PCR, and the TCRdb table lists in-frame clones only, not all of them. The sample records a few hundred thousand clones, 70% to 80% being singletons. Sequences were obtained from PBMCs. These receptors were collected from a girl aged 2 to 9 in good health and CMV-seronegative.

This rearrangement joins TRBV5-1 to TRBJ2-7, with 9 bases lining up with TRBD2. This CDR3 contains 16 residues. Germline CDR1 is SGHRS and CDR2 is YFSETQ. V lost 4 bases and J lost 2; bases outside the gene matches: 10. DNA of the CDR3: TGCGCCAGCAGCCCGCGTCTTGCGGGAGGGCCCTACGAGCAGTACTTC. Protein product: CASSPRLAGGPYEQYF.

This clone was found a few times. V usage is TRBV9 and J usage is TRBJ2-1; 9 nucleotides match TRBD2. Germline CDR1 SGDLS, CDR2 YYNGEE. The CDR3 totals 17 residues. J gave up 0 bases and V 1 base, and 5 bases lay outside the gene matches. CDR3 sequence reads: CASSVWAGGRSYNEQFF. The CDR3 DNA follows: TGTGCCAGCAGCGTATGGGCGGGAGGGCGCTCCTACAATGAGCAGTTCTTC.

V is TRBV6-5 and J is TRBJ1-2; D is uncertain. The V gene's germline CDR1 is MNHEY and CDR2 SVGAGI. The CDR3 is 14 residues long. Trimming shortened V by 2 bases and J by 2 bases, and 9 bases separated the two germline ends. CDR3 sequence (DNA): TGTGCCAGCAGTTACGCGGAGAACAACTATGGCTACACCTTC. Translation gives CASSYAENNYGYTF.

This chain links TRBV6-1 with TRBJ2-1; the D gene is possibly TRBD1 (6 bases). CDR3 length: 15 amino acids. In germline, CDR1 is MNHNS, CDR2 SASEGT. Trimming removed 7 bases from V and 8 bases from J, with 21 bases in between. The CDR3, as DNA: TGTGCCAGCACCCCGGGGCCAGGGGATTTGGATGAGCAGTTCTTC. Translated, it gives CASTPGPGDLDEQFF.

This clone was observed a handful of times. V gene TRBV10-3 combines with J gene TRBJ1-2; tentatively, D is TRBD1 (6 bases). The CDR3 is 15 residues long. Trimming took off 2 bases at V and 0 bases at J, with 10 bases between the two ends. CDR1 is ENHRY and CDR2 is SYGVKD in the germline V gene. In DNA, the CDR3 is TGTGCCATCAGTGAGCAAGCAGGGGCTAACTATGGCTACACCTTC. This gives the protein CAISEQAGANYGYTF.

This chain uses TRBV7-9 with TRBJ1-1; 9 bases fit TRBD1. V trimming: 6 bases; J trimming: 8 bases; junction bases outside the gene matches: 4. Looked up from germline, CDR1 is SEHNR and CDR2 is FQNEAQ (reference sequence). This CDR3 region has 12 residues. The CDR3 is CASRGQGVEAFF. In nucleotides, the CDR3 is TGTGCCAGCAGGGGACAGGGTGTGGAAGCTTTCTTT.

The chain uses TRBV27 and TRBJ1-6; tentative D call: TRBD1 (5 bases). The germline V gene encodes CDR1 MNHEY and CDR2 SMNVEV (reference sequence). There are 15 residues in the CDR3. The ends were cut back, 3 bases at V and 6 bases at J, with 12 bases in the middle. The CDR3 loop is CASSFSIRANSPLHF. Here the CDR3 DNA reads TGTGCCAGCAGTTTCAGTATCAGGGCTAATTCACCCCTCCACTTT.

This clone showed up just a few times. The V gene is TRBV6-5, the J gene TRBJ1-4; tentatively, D is TRBD1 (5 bases). Germline V gene sequence: CDR1 MNHEY, CDR2 SVGAGI. Trimming cost V 7 bases and J 8 bases, with 14 bases left between them. This CDR3 is 13 amino acids long. CDR3 nucleotides: TGTGCCAGCAAGCAGGGAGGCCGGGAAAAACTGTTTTTT. Translating gives CASKQGGREKLFF.

The chain joins TRBV6-1 to TRBJ2-5; 11 bases align to TRBD2. Per the germline V gene, CDR1 is MNHNS and CDR2 is SASEGT. Trimming cost V 2 bases and J 2 bases; bases outside gene matches: 4. The CDR3 loop spans 16 amino acids. The CDR3 loop is CASSELAGGGQETQYF. Here the CDR3 DNA reads TGTGCCAGCAGTGAACTAGCGGGGGGCGGGCAAGAGACCCAGTACTTC.

This chain joins TRBV2 and TRBJ2-7; tentative D call: TRBD2 (6 bases). Trimming stripped 8 bases from V and 6 bases from J, with 17 bases between. Per the germline V gene, CDR1 is SNHLY and CDR2 is FYNNEI. The CDR3 consists of 13 residues. CDR3 sequence reads: CASCSELAGEQYF. The CDR3 nucleotides are TGTGCCAGCTGCTCAGAACTAGCAGGCGAGCAGTACTTC.

The chain carries TRBV6-1 and TRBJ1-5; the D is unclear. Trimming removed 8 bases from V and 1 base from J, with 12 bases in between. This CDR3 has 14 residues. Germline loops: CDR1 MNHNS, CDR2 SASEGT. CDR3 in amino acids: CASFLSESNQPQHF. The CDR3 bases are TGTGCCAGCTTTCTATCCGAAAGCAATCAGCCCCAGCATTTT.

The V call is TRBV2, the J call TRBJ2-7; D gene unclear. With 6 bases removed from V and 2 bases from J, the gap between germline ends came to 17 bases. The germline V gene encodes CDR1 SNHLY and CDR2 FYNNEI. The CDR3 extends over 15 amino acids. CDR3 in amino acids: CASRAKILRPYEQYF. CDR3 nucleotide sequence: TGTGCCAGCAGAGCGAAGATCCTACGTCCCTACGAGCAGTACTTC.

This chain uses TRBV4-1 with TRBJ2-3; 8 nucleotides line up with TRBD2. CDR1 and CDR2 from the germline V gene are MGHRA and YSYEKL. This CDR3 comprises 15 residues. The V gene end was trimmed by 3 bases and the J gene end by 4 bases; junction bases not matched to a gene: 6. CDR3 residues: CASSQVAGSPDTQYF. The CDR3 DNA is TGCGCCAGCAGCCAGGTAGCGGGGTCCCCAGATACGCAGTATTTT.

This sequence joins TRBV6-5 and TRBJ1-1, with D unresolved. The germline V gene encodes CDR1 MNHEY and CDR2 SVGAGI. The V end was cut by 2 bases, the J end by 5 bases, with 9 bases between. This CDR3 spans 13 amino acids. In DNA, the CDR3 is TGTGCCAGCAGTTACCGTGACAATACTGAAGCTTTCTTT. Translated, it gives CASSYRDNTEAFF.

A few counts support this clone. The CDR3 DNA reads as TGCGCCAGCAGTCACGACCTTGACAGAACTATTACCGAAAAAGTGCAGTACTTC. This encodes CASSHDLDRTITEKVQYF. The gene calls are TRBV23-1 and TRBJ2-7; perhaps TRBD1 as D (5 bases). TRBV23-1 counts as an open reading frame of uncertain function. V lost 3 bases to trimming and J lost 9 bases, with 30 bases between them. CDR3 length: 18 amino acids.

The chain recombines TRBV30 with TRBJ2-5; the D gene is possibly TRBD1 (7 bases). This CDR3 is 13 amino acids long. Germline V CDR1 and CDR2: GTSNPN, SVGIG (reference sequence). V was shortened by 7 bases and J by 9 bases, with 21 bases between the two germline ends. The CDR3 loop is CASGEQGVGAQYF. The CDR3 DNA reads TGTGCCTCGGGGGAGCAGGGGGTCGGGGCCCAGTACTTC. Looking up the rest from reference TRBV30 and TRBJ2-5 gives the full variable domain: SQTIHQWPATLVQPVGSPLSLECTVEGTSNPNLYWYRQAAGRGLQLLFYSVGIGQISSEVPQNLSASRPQDRQFILSSKKLLLSDSGFYLCASGEQGVGAQYFGPGTRLLVL.

The CDR3 here is CASSVMGYPNNEQFF. The CDR3 nucleotides are TGTGCCAGCAGCGTTATGGGCTACCCAAACAATGAGCAGTTCTTC. The chain employs TRBV9 and TRBJ2-1; D not certain. V dropped 2 bases and J dropped 5 bases, with 14 bases sitting between them. This CDR3 is built from 15 residues. Looked up from germline, CDR1 is SGDLS and CDR2 is YYNGEE.

V usage is TRBV5-6 and J usage is TRBJ2-3; 8 positions match TRBD1. The CDR3 extends over 16 amino acids. Trimming took 1 base from V and 3 from J; bases not matched to a gene: 7. Germline V gene lookup returns CDR1 SGHDT and CDR2 YYEEEE. CDR3 coding DNA: TGTGCCAGCAGCTTGCTTGACGACAGGGGTACAGATACGCAGTATTTT. Its translation: CASSLLDDRGTDTQYF.

The chain couples TRBV5-1 to TRBJ2-7; TRBD1 agrees at 8 bases. The CDR3 contains 14 residues. Germline V gene sequence: CDR1 SGHRS, CDR2 YFSETQ. The V segment lost 4 bases and the J segment 1 base; nucleotides outside the gene matches: 4. The CDR3 here is CASSRTGISYEQYF. The CDR3 bases are TGCGCCAGCAGCAGGACAGGGATATCCTACGAGCAGTACTTC. The entire variable domain, with the rest obtained from reference TRBV5-1 and TRBJ2-7, is as follows: KAGVTQTPRYLIKTRGQQVTLSCSPISGHRSVSWYQQTPGQGLQFLFEYFSETQRNKGNFPGRFSGRQFSNSRSEMNVSTLELGDSALYLCASSRTGISYEQYFGPGTRLTVT.

This clone occurred many times. V is TRBV5-1 and J is TRBJ1-1, with D hard to call. From germline, CDR1 is SGHRS and CDR2 YFSETQ. V gave up 3 bases and J gave up 0 bases, with 12 bases separating them. The CDR3 covers 15 residues. For the CDR3, the DNA is TGCGCCAGCAGCTGGGCCCCCGGCGTGAACACTGAAGCTTTCTTT. It translates to CASSWAPGVNTEAFF.

This chain uses TRBV19 with TRBJ1-5; D gene uncertain. The CDR3 is 14 residues long. Trimming shortened V by 4 bases and J by 4 bases, and 11 bases separated the two germline ends. The germline V gene has CDR1 LNHDA and CDR2 SQIVND (reference sequence). The DNA of the CDR3 is TGTGCCAGTAGTACGGAGGGCGAAAATCAGCCCCAGCATTTT. This codes for CASSTEGENQPQHF.

The rearrangement joins TRBV2 to TRBJ1-4, with unresolved D. Germline CDR1 is SNHLY and CDR2 is FYNNEI. CDR3 length: 17 amino acids. V was pared by 7 bases and J by 0 bases, with 18 bases between. The CDR3 is CASIGVTTLSTNEKLFF. Here the CDR3 DNA reads TGTGCCAGCATCGGGGTCACCACCTTGTCAACTAATGAAAAACTGTTTTTT. The full variable domain, with the rest looked up from reference TRBV2 and TRBJ1-4, is EPEVTQTPSHQVTQMGQEVILRCVPISNHLYFYWYRQILGQKVEFLVSFYNNEISEKSEIFDDQFSVERPDGSNFTLKIRSTKLEDSAMYFCASIGVTTLSTNEKLFFGSGTQLSVL.

The DNA of the CDR3 is TGCGCCAGCAGCCCCTCCCTAGCGGGGGATTTGACCTACGAGCAGTACTTC. Translated, it gives CASSPSLAGDLTYEQYF. The chain uses TRBV10-1 and TRBJ2-7, with 10 bases matching TRBD2. Germline V lookup: CDR1 WNHNN, CDR2 SYGVQD (reference sequence). V shed 6 bases, J shed 2 bases, and the junction held 13 bases outside the gene matches. The CDR3 length is 17 residues.

V gene TRBV6-1 combines with J gene TRBJ1-2, with no clear D. V dropped 2 bases and J dropped 7 bases, with 14 bases sitting between them. Looked up from germline, CDR1 is MNHNS and CDR2 is SASEGT. This CDR3 spans 14 amino acids. CDR3: CASSERSPNGGYTF. The CDR3 DNA is TGTGCCAGCAGTGAAAGATCACCCAACGGTGGCTACACCTTC.

This clone was counted once. The V and J genes are TRBV6-1 and TRBJ2-5, with unresolved D. The CDR3 runs to 13 residues. CDR1 is MNHNS, CDR2 SASEGT, per germline. V was cut by 2 bases and J by 7 bases, with 11 bases left in between. As DNA, the CDR3 is TGTGCCAGCAGTGAATCAACCCGAGGGACCCAGTACTTC. Translating it yields CASSESTRGTQYF.